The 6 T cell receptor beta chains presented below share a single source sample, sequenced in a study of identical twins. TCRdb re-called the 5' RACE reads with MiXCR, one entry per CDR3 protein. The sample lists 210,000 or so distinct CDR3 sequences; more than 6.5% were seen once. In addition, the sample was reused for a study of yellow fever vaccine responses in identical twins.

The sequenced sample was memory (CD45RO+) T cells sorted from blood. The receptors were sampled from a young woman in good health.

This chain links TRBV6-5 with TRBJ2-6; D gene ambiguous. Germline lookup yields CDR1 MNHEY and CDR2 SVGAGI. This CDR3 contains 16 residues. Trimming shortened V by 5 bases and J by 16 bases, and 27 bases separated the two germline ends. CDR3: CASSNLVGRQEVPLTF. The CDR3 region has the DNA TGTGCCAGCAGTAACCTTGTCGGTCGCCAAGAAGTGCCACTGACTTTC.

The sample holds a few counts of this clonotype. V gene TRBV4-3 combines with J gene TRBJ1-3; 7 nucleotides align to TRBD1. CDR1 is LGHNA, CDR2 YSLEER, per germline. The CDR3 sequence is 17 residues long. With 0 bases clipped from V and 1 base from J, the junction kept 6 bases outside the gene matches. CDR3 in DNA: TGCGCCAGCAGCCAAGATTTAGGGGGCGCGTCTGGAAACACCATATATTTT. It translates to CASSQDLGGASGNTIYF.

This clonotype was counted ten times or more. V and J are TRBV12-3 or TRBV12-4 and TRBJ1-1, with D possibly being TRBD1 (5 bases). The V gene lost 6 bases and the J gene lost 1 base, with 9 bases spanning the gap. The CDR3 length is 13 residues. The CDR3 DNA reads TGTGCCAGCAGCGGCGGGGGGAACACTGAAGCTTTCTTT. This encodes CASSGGGNTEAFF.

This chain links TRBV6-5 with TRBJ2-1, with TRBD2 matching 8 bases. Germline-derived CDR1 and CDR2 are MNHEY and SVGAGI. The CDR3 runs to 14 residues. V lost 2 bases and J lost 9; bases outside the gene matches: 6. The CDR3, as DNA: TGTGCCAGCAGTTACAACGGGGGGGTCTCTGAGCAGTTCTTC. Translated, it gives CASSYNGGVSEQFF.

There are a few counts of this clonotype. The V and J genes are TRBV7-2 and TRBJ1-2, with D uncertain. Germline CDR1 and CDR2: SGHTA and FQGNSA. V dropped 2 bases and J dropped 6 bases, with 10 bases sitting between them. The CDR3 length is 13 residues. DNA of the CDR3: TGTGCCAGCAGCTTAAGGGCTATTGATGGCTACACCTTC. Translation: CASSLRAIDGYTF.

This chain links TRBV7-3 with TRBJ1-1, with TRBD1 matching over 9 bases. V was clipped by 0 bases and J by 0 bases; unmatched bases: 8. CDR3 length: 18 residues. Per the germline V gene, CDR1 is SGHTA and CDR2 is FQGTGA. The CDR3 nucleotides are TGTGCCAGCAGCTTAACGACCGGGACAGGGTCGGTGAACACTGAAGCTTTCTTT. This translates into CASSLTTGTGSVNTEAFF.